This T cell receptor (beta chain) derives from a study of shared clonotypes between healthy human individuals. Once extracted for a subset, genomic DNA was divided evenly among several immunoSEQ plates. TCRdb's copy holds only in-frame clones and misses some; the assay was immunoSEQ multiplex PCR. There are about 480,000 clones in the sample; over 75% occur only once, and roughly an eighth lies in the top ten. Regarding this clone: Its matching antigen is unknown.

Study-wide findings and caveats: Blood was the only sampled material, and tissue repertoires likely differ.

V dropped 2 bases and J dropped 5 bases, with 16 bases sitting between them. This CDR3 is built from 16 residues. Germline V lookup: CDR1 SGHNT, CDR2 YYREEE (reference sequence). This TCR was recovered from a woman in her forties in good health. Some clones in this sample may be carry-over from other donors' samples. The genes are TRBV5-4 and TRBJ2-2; D is undetermined. Sequencing was performed on PBMCs. The CDR3: CASSFSLGLGTGELFF. CDR3 DNA: TGTGCCAGCAGCTTCTCTCTGGGTTTGGGAACCGGGGAGCTGTTTTTT.